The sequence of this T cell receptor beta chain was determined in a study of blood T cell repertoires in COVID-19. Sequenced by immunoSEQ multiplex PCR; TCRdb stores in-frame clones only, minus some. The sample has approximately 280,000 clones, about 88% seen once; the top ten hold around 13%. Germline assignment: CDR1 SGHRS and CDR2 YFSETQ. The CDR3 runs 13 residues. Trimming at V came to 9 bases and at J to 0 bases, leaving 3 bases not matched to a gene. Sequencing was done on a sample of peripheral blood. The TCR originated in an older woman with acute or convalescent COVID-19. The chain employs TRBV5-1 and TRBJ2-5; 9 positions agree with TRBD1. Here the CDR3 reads CATRTGDQETQYF. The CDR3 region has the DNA TGCGCCACCAGGACAGGGGACCAAGAGACCCAGTACTTC.